The 28 T cell receptor beta chains reported below all come from one sample, sequenced in a study of neurological immune-mediated disorders. TCRdb called the 5' RACE reads again in MiXCR, with one record for every CDR3 protein. The data hold 31,000 or so distinct CDR3 sequences, with 10% to 15% observed a single time. Indicated time point: technical triplicate 2. The sample was CD4+ T cells from blood. The receptor set was obtained from a female donor with HTLV-1-associated myelopathy (HAM/TSP).

The sample holds many counts of this clonotype. The V call is TRBV20-1, the J call TRBJ2-7, with 12 nucleotides matching TRBD2. J lost 2 bases, V lost 0 bases, and 11 bases had no gene match. CDR1 DFQATT and CDR2 SNEGSKA come from the germline V gene (reference sequence). The CDR3 sequence is 18 residues long. The CDR3 coding sequence is TGCAGTGCTAGAGATCCTCGAACTCCTAGCGGGGGGGCCTACGAGCAGTACTTC. Amino acid sequence: CSARDPRTPSGGAYEQYF.

This clonotype has a count of ten or more. The chain joins TRBV6-2 or TRBV6-3 to TRBJ1-5, with D unclear. CDR3 length: 13 residues. CDR1 and CDR2 (germline): MNHEY, SVGEGT. With 2 bases removed from V and 5 bases from J, the gap between germline ends came to 7 bases. CDR3 bases: TGTGCCAGCAGTTACGAGGTCCATCAGCCCCAGCATTTT. As protein: CASSYEVHQPQHF.

A word on this clonotype: One junction end does not reproduce the germline sequence, and a read error may be involved. The chain links TRBV5-1 to TRBJ2-7; D is uncertain. Germline values: CDR1 SGHRS, CDR2 YFSETQ. This CDR3 has 12 residues. CDR3 sequence reads: CAGSLHSYEQYF. The CDR3 DNA reads TGCGCCGGCAGCCTCCACTCCTACGAGCAGTACTTC.

As regards this clonotype: The junction does not match germline at one end; this may be a read error. This sequence joins TRBV6-2 or TRBV6-3 and TRBJ2-2, with a possible D match to TRBD2 (6 bases). Germline V gives CDR1 MNHEY, CDR2 SVGEGT. The CDR3 has 14 amino acids. The CDR3: CASWRDSNTWELFF. In DNA, the CDR3 is TGTGCCAGCTGGCGGGACTCAAACACCTGGGAGCTGTTTTTT.

This clonotype was counted ten times or more. This sequence joins TRBV11-2 and TRBJ2-5, with D perhaps TRBD2 (6 bases). Between the trimmed V and J ends, which lost 1 base and 5 bases, there was a span of 8 bases. The CDR3 extends over 13 amino acids. Germline V gene sequence: CDR1 SGHAT, CDR2 FQNNGV. CDR3 coding DNA: TGTGCCAGCAGCTTAGCGGGAGTGGAGACCCAGTACTTC. Its protein is CASSLAGVETQYF.

This clonotype appeared a few times. A single base separates this from a much larger clone, so it may be a read error. The chain is built from TRBV5-1 and TRBJ2-5, with 9 bases lining up with TRBD1. The CDR3 loop spans 14 amino acids. The germline V gene has CDR1 SGHRS and CDR2 YFSETQ. CDR3 amino acids: CANSQRTGDETQYF. CDR3 bases: TGCGCCAACAGCCAACGGACAGGGGATGAGACCCAGTACTTC.

This clonotype was seen repeatedly, ten times or more. J is TRBJ1-6 and V is TRBV5-1; D uncertain. This CDR3 contains 14 residues. Germline loops: CDR1 SGHRS, CDR2 YFSETQ. Trimming took 2 bases from V and 7 from J, leaving 10 bases between them. The CDR3 region has the DNA TGCGCCAGCAGCTTTTTACAGTCCAATTCACCCCTCCACTTT. Its translation: CASSFLQSNSPLHF.

This clonotype appeared many times. V and J are TRBV12-3 or TRBV12-4 and TRBJ2-2, with D possibly matching TRBD2 (6 bases). Trimming cost V 2 bases and J 2 bases, with 9 bases left between them. The CDR3 length is 15 residues. CDR3 DNA sequence: TGTGCCAGCAGTTTAAGGGGACTCAACACCGGGGAGCTGTTTTTT. Encoded protein: CASSLRGLNTGELFF.

This clonotype was seen many times. The V call is TRBV5-1, the J call TRBJ2-5, with 9 bases fitting TRBD2. V trimming: 2 bases; J trimming: 5 bases; junction bases outside the gene matches: 7. This CDR3 comprises 15 residues. Germline-derived CDR1 and CDR2 are SGHRS and YFSETQ. The CDR3 nucleotides are TGCGCCAGCAGCTTCCTCAGCGGGAGGCCGGAGACCCAGTACTTC. The encoded protein is CASSFLSGRPETQYF.

This clonotype has a count of ten or more. DNA for the CDR3: TGTGCCAGCAGTTTAGGACAGGGGGAGACCCAGTACTTC. The encoded protein is CASSLGQGETQYF. V and J are TRBV27 and TRBJ2-5; 9 nucleotides match TRBD1. The ends lost 2 bases at V and 5 bases at J; junction bases unmatched: 0. Germline V gene lookup returns CDR1 MNHEY and CDR2 SMNVEV (reference sequence). This CDR3 comprises 13 residues.

This clonotype was seen repeatedly, ten times or more. This chain joins TRBV7-2 and TRBJ2-3; tentative D call: TRBD2 (6 bases). V was pared by 0 bases and J by 3 bases, with 7 bases between. The CDR3 has 14 residues. In germline, CDR1 is SGHTA, CDR2 FQGNSA. The CDR3 protein is CASSLAGGTDTQYF. The CDR3 DNA is TGTGCCAGCAGCTTAGCGGGAGGTACAGATACGCAGTATTTT.

This clonotype came up many times. This sequence joins TRBV5-5 and TRBJ1-5, with 11 bases matching TRBD1. Trimming cost V 1 base and J 5 bases; bases outside gene matches: 8. Germline V CDR1 and CDR2: SGHKS, YYEKEE (reference sequence). The CDR3 runs to 17 residues. For the CDR3, the DNA is TGTGCCAGCAGCTTGCTCCCGGGACAGGGGGAGGATCAGCCCCAGCATTTT. The encoded protein is CASSLLPGQGEDQPQHF.

The chain employs TRBV9 and TRBJ1-3; tentative D call: TRBD1 (6 bases). In germline, CDR1 is SGDLS, CDR2 YYNGEE. Trimming removed 4 bases from V and 0 bases from J, with 14 bases in between. This CDR3 has 16 amino acids. The CDR3 DNA follows: TGTGCCAGCAGCCCTTGGGACATCCACTCTGGAAACACCATATATTTT. This encodes CASSPWDIHSGNTIYF.

J is TRBJ2-7 and V is TRBV13; D uncertain. V lost 6 bases, J lost 3 bases, and 12 bases lay in between. Germline V CDR1 and CDR2: PRHDT, FYEKMQ (reference sequence). The CDR3 has 13 residues. This chain's CDR3 is CASRRQDLYEQYF. CDR3 nucleotide sequence: TGTGCCAGCAGGAGGCAGGACCTCTACGAGCAGTACTTC.

There are many counts of this clonotype. The chain combines TRBV4-2 with TRBJ2-2, with 16 bases that match TRBD2. Germline V lookup: CDR1 LGHNA, CDR2 YNFKEQ. V shed 4 bases, J shed 3 bases, and the junction held 5 bases outside the gene matches. The length of the CDR3 is 18 residues. DNA of the CDR3: TGTGCCAGCAGCCGCTTCGGGACTAGCGGGAGGGACACCGGGGAGCTGTTTTTT. Translated: CASSRFGTSGRDTGELFF.

This clonotype was seen ten or more times. V usage is TRBV6-5 and J usage is TRBJ2-1, with 12 bases matching TRBD2. V trimming: 0 bases; J trimming: 8 bases; junction bases outside the gene matches: 5. This CDR3 has 16 amino acids. CDR1 is MNHEY and CDR2 is SVGAGI in the germline V gene. The CDR3: CASSYSGLAGWYEQFF. DNA of the CDR3: TGTGCCAGCAGTTACTCGGGACTAGCGGGTTGGTATGAGCAGTTCTTC.

This clonotype came up many times. The CDR3 region has the DNA TGTGCCACCTTCCGGGACAGGGGGGACAATGAGCAGTTCTTC. Translated, it gives CATFRDRGDNEQFF. The chain is built from TRBV28 and TRBJ2-1; TRBD1 aligns across 11 bases. The germline V gene has CDR1 MDHEN and CDR2 SYDVKM. The CDR3 is 14 amino acids. The V and J ends lost 10 bases and 5 bases, in that order; junction bases with no gene match: 7.

This clonotype was observed at least ten times. V gene TRBV5-1 combines with J gene TRBJ1-2, with TRBD1 matching over 7 bases. CDR1 is SGHRS and CDR2 is YFSETQ in the germline V gene. Losses at the gene ends were 0 bases for V and 5 bases for J; bases not matched to a gene: 13. The length of the CDR3 is 17 residues. CDR3: CASSLEFPYRGLYGYTF. DNA for the CDR3: TGCGCCAGCAGCTTGGAATTCCCTTACAGGGGACTGTATGGCTACACCTTC.

This clonotype was counted ten times or more. The J gene is TRBJ2-5, the V gene TRBV20-1; 13 nucleotides align to TRBD2. The CDR3 extends over 15 amino acids. With 6 bases clipped from V and 1 base from J, the junction kept 5 bases outside the gene matches. The V gene's germline CDR1 is DFQATT and CDR2 SNEGSKA (reference sequence). The CDR3 DNA follows: TGCAGTGCCAAGACTAGCGGGAGGTTCCAAGAGACCCAGTACTTC. Protein sequence: CSAKTSGRFQETQYF.

This clonotype was recorded at least ten times. This may come from a read error, since a much larger clone is one base off. V and J are TRBV28 and TRBJ2-5; a weak D match, TRBD2 (5 bases). V lost 7 bases to trimming and J lost 4 bases, with 13 bases between them. This CDR3 is 13 amino acids long. Germline values: CDR1 MDHEN, CDR2 SYDVKM. The CDR3 spells CASTRRTVETQYF. Here the CDR3 DNA reads TGTGCCAGCACCAGGAGGACGGTAGAGACCCAGTACTTC.

The table lists this clonotype with many counts. The chain couples TRBV6-1 to TRBJ1-2; maybe TRBD1 (6 bases). The CDR3 has 13 amino acids. The V end was cut by 2 bases, the J end by 6 bases, with 10 bases between. Germline CDR1 reads MNHNS; CDR2 reads SASEGT. The CDR3 here is CASSELTGNGYTF. The CDR3 DNA reads as TGTGCCAGCAGTGAATTAACAGGGAATGGCTACACCTTC.

V and J are TRBV5-1 and TRBJ2-5, with TRBD2 matching 11 bases. Trimming removed 3 bases from V and 2 bases from J; junction bases left unmatched: 3. CDR3 length: 15 residues. Germline CDR1 reads SGHRS; CDR2 reads YFSETQ. In nucleotides, the CDR3 is TGCGCCAGCAGCTCATTAGCGGGGGGGCAAGAGACCCAGTACTTC. Protein: CASSSLAGGQETQYF.

This clonotype was counted at least ten times. The V call is TRBV2, the J call TRBJ2-5, with 13 positions matching TRBD2. V lost 6 bases, J lost 2 bases, and 3 bases stayed unmatched. The CDR3 totals 15 residues. CDR1 is SNHLY, CDR2 FYNNEI, per germline. The CDR3 loop reads CASRLLAGGQETQYF. CDR3 sequence (DNA): TGTGCCAGCAGATTACTAGCGGGGGGGCAAGAGACCCAGTACTTC.

This clonotype was detected only a few times. The chain's CDR3 is CASSHARGTSGGFYEQYF. The CDR3 DNA is TGCGCCAGCAGCCATGCAAGGGGGACTAGCGGGGGTTTCTACGAGCAGTACTTC. This rearrangement joins TRBV4-3 to TRBJ2-7; 14 nucleotides agree with TRBD2. The CDR3 is 18 amino acids. The J segment lost 3 bases and the V segment lost 3 bases, leaving 10 bases of the junction unmatched. Germline-derived CDR1 and CDR2 are LGHNA and YSLEER.

The CDR3 sequence: CASSPREPHEQYF. CDR3 nucleotide sequence: TGTGCCAGCTCACCGAGGGAACCCCACGAGCAGTACTTC. This chain connects TRBV18 to TRBJ2-7; maybe TRBD2 (5 bases). There are 13 residues in the CDR3. The germline V and J ends were trimmed by 3 bases and 5 bases, with 11 bases remaining between them. The germline CDR1 and CDR2 sequences are KGHSH and LQKENI.

This clonotype was observed at least ten times. CDR3 sequence (DNA): TGCAGTGCTAGAGATCCCACTAGCGGCTTGTACAATGAGCAGTTCTTC. Protein product: CSARDPTSGLYNEQFF. The V and J genes are TRBV20-1 and TRBJ2-1; 8 nucleotides agree with TRBD2. The CDR3 spans 16 residues. Trimming took 0 bases from V and 4 from J; bases not matched to a gene: 8. Germline lookup yields CDR1 DFQATT and CDR2 SNEGSKA (reference sequence).

The table lists this clonotype with many counts. The chain employs TRBV20-1 and TRBJ1-3, with D possibly matching TRBD1 (6 bases). Per the germline V gene, CDR1 is DFQATT and CDR2 is SNEGSKA (reference sequence). Between the trimmed V and J ends, which lost 1 base and 2 bases, there was a span of 6 bases. The CDR3 runs 13 residues. The DNA for the CDR3 is TGCAGTGCTAGAGCAGGGGCTGGAAACACCATATATTTT. Translating gives CSARAGAGNTIYF.

The chain couples TRBV7-2 to TRBJ2-1; 8 bases align to TRBD2. The germline CDR1 and CDR2 sequences are SGHTA and FQGNSA. The CDR3 loop spans 15 amino acids. The trim removed 2 bases at V and 10 bases at J, leaving 10 bases unmatched. Here the CDR3 reads CASSLMGGGYWEQFF. The CDR3 DNA follows: TGTGCCAGCAGCTTAATGGGCGGGGGGTACTGGGAGCAGTTCTTC.